What follows are 13 T cell receptor beta chains derived from one specimen sequenced in a study of CD8 T cells in ankylosing spondylitis. TCRdb ran MiXCR on the 5' RACE reads and lists one entry per CDR3 protein. Among under 300,000 distinct CDR3 sequences, around 7.8% were seen once, and the ten largest hold 6.8%. Sequencing was carried out using blood, either unsorted or a sorted T cell fraction (not recorded which). These receptor sequences come from a male donor with ankylosing spondylitis or in good health (not recorded which).

Concerning this clonotype itself: Being one base from a much bigger clone, this may be a read error. The V call is TRBV28, the J call TRBJ2-2, with a possible D match to TRBD2 (5 bases). V lost 10 bases, J lost 9 bases, and 24 bases lay in between. CDR3 size: 15 residues. Germline CDR1 MDHEN, CDR2 SYDVKM. The CDR3 DNA sequence: TGTGCCACCTCGCGGGCCGACTCGGGAAGCTGGGAGCTGTTTTTT. This sequence encodes CATSRADSGSWELFF.

Many counts were recorded for this clonotype. The CDR3 sequence is CASSYSQGVKTQYF. The CDR3 nucleotides are TGTGCCAGCAGTTACTCCCAGGGGGTGAAGACCCAGTACTTC. J is TRBJ2-5 and V is TRBV6-5, with TRBD1 matching 7 bases. The CDR3 is made up of 14 amino acids. CDR1 and CDR2 (germline): MNHEY, SVGAGI. V dropped 0 bases and J dropped 6; count of bases not matched to a gene: 4.

This clonotype has a count of ten or more. This chain uses TRBV2 with TRBJ2-5, with D uncertain. CDR3 length equals 11 residues. The germline V gene encodes CDR1 SNHLY and CDR2 FYNNEI. V was clipped by 5 bases and J by 5 bases, with 6 bases between them. CDR3 region: CASSPVETQYF. For the CDR3, the DNA is TGTGCCAGCAGTCCGGTGGAGACCCAGTACTTC. Full variable domain (rest looked up from reference TRBV2 and TRBJ2-5): EPEVTQTPSHQVTQMGQEVILRCVPISNHLYFYWYRQILGQKVEFLVSFYNNEISEKSEIFDDQFSVERPDGSNFTLKIRSTKLEDSAMYFCASSPVETQYFGPGTRLLVL.

The sample holds a few counts of this clonotype. The CDR3 DNA sequence: TGCGCCAGCAGCCAACAGGTAGCATACGAGCAGTACTTC. Protein product: CASSQQVAYEQYF. The V and J genes are TRBV4-1 and TRBJ2-7; D gene ambiguous. Looked up from germline, CDR1 is MGHRA and CDR2 is YSYEKL. The CDR3 runs 13 residues. V lost 2 bases to trimming and J lost 4 bases, with 9 bases between them.

This clonotype was detected many times. V usage is TRBV6-2 or TRBV6-3 and J usage is TRBJ1-2; D might be TRBD1 (5 bases). V lost 2 bases, J lost 4 bases, and 8 bases lay in between. This CDR3 has 13 amino acids. Germline loops: CDR1 MNHEY, CDR2 SVGEGT. CDR3 sequence: CASSYVGTYGYTF. The CDR3 nucleotides are TGTGCCAGCAGTTACGTTGGGACCTATGGCTACACCTTC.

The table lists this clonotype with many counts. V is TRBV20-1 and J is TRBJ1-1, with D possibly matching TRBD1 (6 bases). This CDR3 is 13 amino acids long. Trimming took off 3 bases at V and 1 base at J, with 9 bases between the two ends. Per germline, CDR1 DFQATT and CDR2 SNEGSKA (reference sequence). The CDR3 loop reads CSASVQGNTEAFF. DNA for the CDR3: TGCAGTGCTAGTGTACAGGGGAACACTGAAGCTTTCTTT.

This clonotype was picked up many times. The V and J genes are TRBV6-1 and TRBJ1-2, with D hard to call. Looked up from germline, CDR1 is MNHNS and CDR2 is SASEGT. Deletions cut 6 bases from V and 2 bases from J, with 16 bases between. The CDR3 consists of 15 residues. The CDR3 DNA reads as TGTGCCAGCAGCAAAACCCCCCCGGAAAACTATGGCTACACCTTC. Translating it yields CASSKTPPENYGYTF.

The chain links TRBV27 to TRBJ2-7; 9 positions agree with TRBD1. The germline V gene encodes CDR1 MNHEY and CDR2 SMNVEV (reference sequence). The CDR3 contains 14 residues. The trim removed 3 bases at V and 5 bases at J, leaving 5 bases unmatched. The CDR3: CASSLGDRVNEQYF. CDR3 bases: TGTGCCAGCAGTTTGGGGGACAGGGTAAACGAGCAGTACTTC.

The CDR3 nucleotides read TGTGCCAGTGAGAGGACGGGTTCAAATCAGCCCCAGCATTTT. It yields the protein CASERTGSNQPQHF. The chain is built from TRBV12-3 or TRBV12-4 and TRBJ1-5; D unclear. The CDR3 totals 14 residues. Trimming pared 9 bases from V and 4 bases from J, leaving 16 bases between.

The rearrangement joins TRBV5-6 to TRBJ2-1; 10 bases agree with TRBD2. With V trimmed by 1 base and J by 12 bases, 1 base remained unmatched. The germline CDR1 and CDR2 sequences are SGHDT and YYEEEE. This CDR3 spans 12 amino acids. In nucleotides, the CDR3 is TGTGCCAGCAGCTTGTGGACTAGCGGGCAGTTCTTC. Translated: CASSLWTSGQFF.

This clonotype was observed many times. The genes are TRBV7-2 and TRBJ1-2, with unresolved D. The V end lost 4 bases, the J end lost 0 bases, and 12 bases lay between the germline ends. Germline values: CDR1 SGHTA, CDR2 FQGNSA. The CDR3 is 15 amino acids. The CDR3 DNA is TGTGCCAGCAGCTCCCCCATCCCATCTAACTATGGCTACACCTTC. This sequence encodes CASSSPIPSNYGYTF.

This chain connects TRBV9 to TRBJ2-7, with 7 bases fitting TRBD1. There are 15 residues in the CDR3. Germline-derived CDR1 and CDR2 are SGDLS and YYNGEE. The ends lost 4 bases at V and 2 bases at J; junction bases unmatched: 9. The chain's CDR3 is CASSPHHRGPYEQYF. CDR3 bases: TGTGCCAGCAGCCCCCATCACAGGGGTCCCTACGAGCAGTACTTC.

This clonotype was recorded at least ten times. The rearrangement uses TRBV5-1 and TRBJ1-2; maybe TRBD1 (5 bases). V shed 0 bases and J shed 7 bases, with 19 bases lying between them. The length of the CDR3 is 16 residues. CDR1 SGHRS and CDR2 YFSETQ come from the germline V gene. The CDR3 bases are TGCGCCAGCAGCTTGGATAACAGGATGAGGTCATCTGGCTACACCTTC. Protein: CASSLDNRMRSSGYTF.